These 24 T cell receptor beta chains share one sample of origin, sequenced in a study of human T cells and chemical hapten exposure. Time point denoted: pre-sensitization, week 0. The treatment here: therapeutic diphenylcyclopropenone sensitization with weekly scalp DPC. TCRdb independently ran MiXCR on the RACE reads; one entry per CDR3 protein. The table has more than 300,000 distinct CDR3 sequences, roughly 6% seen once. Source: whole blood, taken in connection with sensitization to the hapten diphenylcyclopropenone (DPC). The receptors shown here come from a young woman with alopecia areata. Some clones in this sample may be carry-over from other donors' samples.

This clonotype has at least ten counts. The chain combines TRBV6-5 with TRBJ1-2; 8 bases agree with TRBD1. The germline V gene encodes CDR1 MNHEY and CDR2 SVGAGI. V gave up 0 bases and J gave up 5 bases; unmatched junction bases: 8. The CDR3 covers 16 residues. CDR3 nucleotide sequence: TGTGCCAGCAGTTACTCTCGTGCAGGGGGCGCGTATGGCTACACCTTC. Residues: CASSYSRAGGAYGYTF.

The chain employs TRBV7-8 and TRBJ1-2; D is uncertain. V shed 5 bases and J shed 4 bases, with 14 bases lying between them. CDR1 is SGHVS, CDR2 FQNEAQ, per germline. The CDR3 runs to 14 residues. DNA for the CDR3: TGTGCCAGCAGCGGGAGGACGGACTCCTATGGCTACACCTTC. It codes for CASSGRTDSYGYTF.

The chain joins TRBV16 to TRBJ1-3; no definite D call. Deletions cut 5 bases from V and 1 base from J, with 9 bases between. This CDR3 contains 14 residues. CDR1 is KGHSY, CDR2 FQNENV, per germline. The chain's CDR3 is CASSASASGNTIYF. The CDR3 DNA is TGTGCCAGCAGCGCAAGTGCGTCTGGAAACACCATATATTTT.

This clonotype was counted at least ten times. The V and J genes are TRBV18 and TRBJ2-5; TRBD1 aligns across 11 bases. Per the germline V gene, CDR1 is KGHSH and CDR2 is LQKENI. Trimming at V came to 3 bases and at J to 3 bases, leaving 6 bases not matched to a gene. The CDR3 length is 16 residues. Here the CDR3 DNA reads TGTGCCAGCTCACCCCTAACGGGACAGGGGGAAGAGACCCAGTACTTC. Protein sequence: CASSPLTGQGEETQYF.

This clonotype was seen repeatedly, ten times or more. The V call is TRBV4-1, the J call TRBJ2-7; D gene uncertain. CDR3 length: 13 residues. V was pared by 3 bases and J by 6 bases, with 12 bases between. Germline-derived CDR1 and CDR2 are MGHRA and YSYEKL. CDR3 DNA: TGCGCCAGCAGCCAGCCCGGGTTGAGCGAGCAGTACTTC. Protein: CASSQPGLSEQYF.

The chain recombines TRBV29-1 with TRBJ1-2; 8 bases map to TRBD1. This CDR3 is built from 14 residues. The ends lost 3 bases at V and 8 bases at J; junction bases unmatched: 11. Germline CDR1 is SQVTM and CDR2 is ANQGSEA. Here the CDR3 reads CSVERRDRTEGYTF. CDR3 coding DNA: TGCAGCGTTGAGCGCCGGGACAGGACCGAAGGCTACACCTTC.

This clonotype was observed at least ten times. V is TRBV5-1 and J is TRBJ2-1, with a possible D match to TRBD2 (6 bases). V shed 0 bases and J shed 7 bases, with 11 bases lying between them. The CDR3 is 14 amino acids. The V gene's germline CDR1 is SGHRS and CDR2 YFSETQ. CDR3 in amino acids: CASSLGGAGNEQFF. The CDR3 DNA is TGCGCCAGCAGCTTGGGCGGGGCTGGAAATGAGCAGTTCTTC.

The V and J genes are TRBV12-3 or TRBV12-4 and TRBJ1-6; no clear D gene. Trimming removed 1 base from V and 8 bases from J, with 9 bases in between. CDR3 length: 14 residues. Written as DNA, the CDR3 is TGTGCCAGCAGTTTAGGCCCTGGGGATTCACCCCTCCACTTT. It translates to CASSLGPGDSPLHF.

The chain has TRBV9 and TRBJ2-5; no firm D call. The germline V and J ends were trimmed by 3 bases and 3 bases, with 12 bases remaining between them. CDR1 SGDLS and CDR2 YYNGEE come from the germline V gene. This CDR3 is 14 amino acids long. The CDR3 loop is CASSASSGEETQYF. CDR3 in DNA: TGTGCCAGCAGCGCTTCCTCCGGAGAAGAGACCCAGTACTTC.

This clonotype occurred a few times. CDR3 sequence (DNA): TGTGCCATCAGAAAGGGGTATGGGGGGAGCACAGATACGCAGTATTTT. This sequence encodes CAIRKGYGGSTDTQYF. This chain joins TRBV10-3 and TRBJ2-3, with a tentative D call TRBD2 (6 bases). Germline V gene data show CDR1 as ENHRY and CDR2 as SYGVKD. The CDR3 has 16 amino acids. The V gene lost 6 bases and the J gene lost 0 bases, with 16 bases spanning the gap.

This clonotype occurred a few times. The chain joins TRBV24-1 to TRBJ2-1; 15 bases line up with TRBD2. Per the germline V gene, CDR1 is KGHDR and CDR2 is SFDVKD. The CDR3 contains 18 residues. V dropped 3 bases and J dropped 1; count of bases not matched to a gene: 3. This CDR3 is CATSDPGTSGGSYNEQFF. For the CDR3, the DNA is TGTGCCACCAGTGATCCGGGGACTAGCGGGGGGTCCTACAATGAGCAGTTCTTC.

The chain links TRBV3-1 to TRBJ1-5; D unresolved. V lost 0 bases and J 8 bases, leaving 8 bases between the germline ends. In germline, CDR1 is LGHDT, CDR2 YNNKEL (reference sequence). The CDR3 loop spans 13 amino acids. The CDR3 protein is CASSQEGGEPQHF. CDR3 bases: TGTGCCAGCAGCCAAGAAGGTGGAGAGCCCCAGCATTTT.

This clonotype was detected only a few times. V usage is TRBV7-2 and J usage is TRBJ2-5; D tentatively reads TRBD1 or TRBD2 (5 bases each). The germline V gene has CDR1 SGHTA and CDR2 FQGNSA. CDR3 length: 15 residues. V was clipped by 1 base and J by 5 bases, with 14 bases between them. CDR3: CASSLGGTVRETQYF. DNA of the CDR3: TGTGCCAGCAGCTTAGGAGGGACCGTCAGGGAGACCCAGTACTTC.

This clonotype was counted many times. The chain joins TRBV10-3 to TRBJ2-3, with TRBD2 matching 10 bases. The CDR3 loop spans 15 amino acids. J lost 6 bases, V lost 3 bases, and 6 bases had no gene match. Germline CDR1 is ENHRY and CDR2 is SYGVKD. The CDR3 bases are TGTGCCATCAGTGATCCCGGGACTAGCGTGGATACGCAGTATTTT. Protein: CAISDPGTSVDTQYF.

The chain recombines TRBV20-1 with TRBJ2-5; 8 nucleotides align to TRBD2. The CDR3 length is 15 residues. V trimming: 0 bases; J trimming: 3 bases; junction bases outside the gene matches: 6. CDR1 is DFQATT, CDR2 SNEGSKA, per germline (reference sequence). The CDR3 loop is CSARDPLGGEETQYF. DNA for the CDR3: TGCAGTGCTAGAGATCCCCTCGGGGGGGAAGAGACCCAGTACTTC.

This clonotype was recorded at least ten times. The rearrangement links TRBV3-1 to TRBJ2-7; maybe TRBD1 (6 bases). With 4 bases removed from V and 3 bases from J, the gap between germline ends came to 13 bases. The length of the CDR3 is 14 residues. The germline V gene has CDR1 LGHDT and CDR2 YNNKEL (reference sequence). CDR3: CASSPQGIGYEQYF. For the CDR3, the DNA is TGTGCCAGCAGCCCACAGGGAATTGGCTACGAGCAGTACTTC.

Ten or more counts support this clonotype. This sequence joins TRBV20-1 and TRBJ2-1, with a possible D match to TRBD2 (5 bases). Trimming took 5 bases from V and 15 from J, leaving 23 bases between them. Germline CDR1 DFQATT, CDR2 SNEGSKA (reference sequence). The CDR3 sequence is 13 residues long. The CDR3 region has the DNA TGCAGTGCTTACAGCTTTGACTCGCGCCGGGGGTTCTTC. It specifies CSAYSFDSRRGFF.

The genes are TRBV6-6 and TRBJ2-7; TRBD2 matches at 8 bases. This CDR3 has 16 amino acids. Unmatched junction bases numbered 8, after V lost 2 bases and J lost 2 bases. Germline V gene lookup returns CDR1 MNHNY and CDR2 SVGAGI (reference sequence). In nucleotides, the CDR3 is TGTGCCAGCAGTTACACGGTTGAGACTAGCGCCTACGAGCAGTACTTC. This encodes CASSYTVETSAYEQYF.

This clonotype was detected many times. This chain joins TRBV4-3 and TRBJ2-3; either TRBD1 or TRBD2 may supply D (7 bases each). This CDR3 has 13 amino acids. V was pared by 8 bases and J by 10 bases, with 19 bases between. Germline assignment: CDR1 LGHNA and CDR2 YSLEER. In DNA, the CDR3 is TGCGCCAGCGCGGGGGCCCCCAGGGGGGCGCAGTATTTT. Protein sequence: CASAGAPRGAQYF.

This clonotype was observed at least ten times. The V call is TRBV29-1, the J call TRBJ1-1; no clear D gene. From germline, CDR1 is SQVTM and CDR2 ANQGSEA. V gave up 0 bases and J gave up 1 base, with 18 bases separating them. CDR3 length: 17 amino acids. The CDR3 protein is CSVEDLAQAISNTEAFF. CDR3 nucleotide sequence: TGCAGCGTTGAAGATCTGGCGCAGGCGATCTCGAACACTGAAGCTTTCTTT.

This clonotype was observed many times. The chain joins TRBV12-3 or TRBV12-4 to TRBJ1-1; a weak D match, TRBD1 (6 bases). This CDR3 spans 15 amino acids. Trimming shortened V by 4 bases and J by 6 bases, and 18 bases separated the two germline ends. The CDR3 region has the DNA TGTGCCAGCAGTTGGACCCCAGGGGCGACCTCTGAAGCTTTCTTT. The encoded protein is CASSWTPGATSEAFF.

J is TRBJ2-2 and V is TRBV7-2, with a possible D match to TRBD2 (5 bases). Trimming shortened V by 3 bases and J by 4 bases, and 9 bases separated the two germline ends. The CDR3 sequence is 14 residues long. Germline V gene lookup returns CDR1 SGHTA and CDR2 FQGNSA. The CDR3 loop reads CASSFSSLTGELFF. The CDR3 DNA follows: TGTGCCAGCAGCTTTTCTAGCCTCACCGGGGAGCTGTTTTTT.

This clonotype was counted ten times or more. This chain uses TRBV10-3 with TRBJ2-1, with D maybe TRBD2 (6 bases). Germline V lookup: CDR1 ENHRY, CDR2 SYGVKD. The CDR3 extends over 13 amino acids. The V and J ends lost 6 bases and 10 bases respectively, with 16 bases between them. The CDR3 coding sequence is TGTGCCATCAGGAAATCACTAGCAGCGGAGCAGTTCTTC. It yields the protein CAIRKSLAAEQFF.

This clonotype was observed a few times. The chain links TRBV9 to TRBJ2-1; the D is unclear. This CDR3 region has 14 residues. V was trimmed by 2 bases and J by 8 bases, leaving 14 bases between them. Germline V lookup: CDR1 SGDLS, CDR2 YYNGEE. Here the CDR3 reads CASSVGPRRDEQFF. The CDR3 nucleotides read TGTGCCAGCAGCGTCGGACCCCGTCGCGATGAGCAGTTCTTC.